Below, 15 T cell receptor beta chains from the same sample are listed, as sequenced in a study of breast tumors, draining lymph nodes, adjacent tissues. TCRdb called the multiplex PCR reads again in MiXCR, with one record for every CDR3 protein. The sample holds 150,000 to 200,000 distinct CDR3 sequences, more than 25% seen once. Breast cancer patients provided tissue from their axillary draining lymph nodes. Material: axillary lymph node tissue. The receptors originated from a female donor with breast cancer. Some clones in this sample may be carry-over from other donors' samples.

In this sample, this clonotype turned up many times. The genes are TRBV7-2 and TRBJ1-5; D is perhaps TRBD1 (5 bases). The CDR3 totals 15 residues. Germline V gives CDR1 SGHTA, CDR2 FQGNSA. V shed 4 bases and J shed 7 bases, with 17 bases lying between them. CDR3 nucleotides: TGTGCCAGCAGCTCGGGACCCGGGGGGGGACAGCCCCAGCATTTT. It translates to CASSSGPGGGQPQHF.

This clonotype came up many times. The V and J genes are TRBV20-1 and TRBJ1-2; D is uncertain. CDR3 size: 13 residues. The germline V gene encodes CDR1 DFQATT and CDR2 SNEGSKA (reference sequence). V was clipped by 1 base and J by 0 bases, with 6 bases between them. CDR3 sequence reads: CSARVNTNYGYTF. In nucleotides, the CDR3 is TGCAGTGCTAGAGTTAACACTAACTATGGCTACACCTTC.

This clonotype was seen at least ten times. V gene TRBV27 combines with J gene TRBJ2-7; 10 bases align to TRBD1. The V gene's germline CDR1 is MNHEY and CDR2 SMNVEV (reference sequence). V was clipped by 6 bases and J by 0 bases; unmatched bases: 8. This CDR3 has 16 amino acids. In DNA, the CDR3 is TGTGCCAGCAGGATGGAGACAGGGGGCCTCTCCTACGAGCAGTACTTC. Protein sequence: CASRMETGGLSYEQYF.

This clonotype was recorded at least ten times. The rearrangement uses TRBV5-1 and TRBJ1-2; 7 nucleotides match TRBD1. Germline-derived CDR1 and CDR2 are SGHRS and YFSETQ. CDR3 length: 18 residues. The V gene end was trimmed by 0 bases and the J gene end by 4 bases; junction bases not matched to a gene: 15. The CDR3 nucleotides read TGCGCCAGCAGCTTGGATGGGGTACAGGGGATGGCTAGCTATGGCTACACCTTC. This gives the protein CASSLDGVQGMASYGYTF.

This clonotype was counted ten times or more. V is TRBV7-2 and J is TRBJ2-7; 7 bases are a match to TRBD1. CDR3 length equals 13 residues. Germline CDR1 is SGHTA and CDR2 is FQGNSA. J lost 3 bases, V lost 4 bases, and 3 bases had no gene match. The CDR3 DNA reads TGTGCCAGCAGCTGGACAGGTAACTACGAGCAGTACTTC. This codes for CASSWTGNYEQYF.

This clonotype was recorded many times. The chain joins TRBV30 to TRBJ2-7; TRBD2 aligns across 7 bases. With 0 bases clipped from V and 0 bases from J, the junction kept 2 bases outside the gene matches. This CDR3 has 14 amino acids. Germline V CDR1 and CDR2: GTSNPN, SVGIG (reference sequence). The CDR3 loop reads CAWSVGGGSYEQYF. CDR3 bases: TGTGCCTGGAGTGTGGGGGGGGGCTCCTACGAGCAGTACTTC.

CDR3 residues: CATTPSGKHFYGYTF. CDR3 DNA: TGTGCCACCACCCCCTCGGGGAAGCATTTCTATGGCTACACCTTC. This chain links TRBV24-1 with TRBJ1-2; D not certain. CDR3 length: 15 amino acids. The germline V gene has CDR1 KGHDR and CDR2 SFDVKD. The ends were cut back, 8 bases at V and 4 bases at J, with 19 bases in the middle.

This clonotype was found many times. The V and J genes are TRBV14 and TRBJ1-4; D unresolved. Per the germline V gene, CDR1 is SGHDN and CDR2 is FVKESK. Trimming removed 4 bases from V and 9 bases from J, with 21 bases in between. CDR3 length equals 16 residues. The CDR3 DNA is TGTGCCAGCAGCCCCCCCGAGGTGGGGAGGAGGAAAAAACTGTTTTTT. Its protein is CASSPPEVGRRKKLFF.

In its sample, this clonotype was seen many times. The chain recombines TRBV9 with TRBJ1-6, with TRBD1 as a possible D gene (5 bases). The CDR3 totals 15 residues. Germline CDR1 reads SGDLS; CDR2 reads YYNGEE. Trimming shortened V by 0 bases and J by 6 bases, and 10 bases separated the two germline ends. This CDR3 is CASSVEQAINSPLHF. DNA of the CDR3: TGTGCCAGCAGCGTAGAACAGGCGATTAATTCACCCCTCCACTTT.

This clonotype was seen at least ten times. V and J are TRBV2 and TRBJ2-5; TRBD1 matches at 8 bases. With 7 bases clipped from V and 4 bases from J, the junction kept 11 bases outside the gene matches. The CDR3 contains 15 residues. The V gene's germline CDR1 is SNHLY and CDR2 FYNNEI. Here the CDR3 reads CASNPGQGFVETQYF. The CDR3 DNA is TGTGCCAGCAATCCAGGACAGGGTTTCGTAGAGACCCAGTACTTC.

In its sample, this clonotype was seen many times. The chain couples TRBV18 to TRBJ2-7; D unresolved. This CDR3 is 13 amino acids long. Trimming cost V 6 bases and J 2 bases, with 11 bases left between them. Germline V gene lookup returns CDR1 KGHSH and CDR2 LQKENI. CDR3 nucleotides: TGTGCCAGCTCGCCCGGGTTTACCTACGAGCAGTACTTC. Protein sequence: CASSPGFTYEQYF.

This rearrangement joins TRBV6-4 to TRBJ2-6, with TRBD2 as a possible D gene (5 bases). CDR1 and CDR2 from the germline V gene are MRHNA and SNTAGT. The V gene lost 6 bases and the J gene lost 6 bases, with 6 bases spanning the gap. The CDR3 is 12 amino acids. The CDR3, as DNA: TGTGCCAGCAGGCGGGTGGCCAACGTCCTGACTTTC. It specifies CASRRVANVLTF.

The chain is built from TRBV7-2 and TRBJ1-1; possible D gene TRBD1, 5 bases. Trimming removed 4 bases from V and 4 bases from J, with 19 bases in between. Germline V lookup: CDR1 SGHTA, CDR2 FQGNSA. The CDR3 runs to 16 residues. The CDR3 loop reads CASSSQGAFRVTEAFF. The CDR3 nucleotides are TGTGCCAGCAGCTCCCAAGGGGCATTTCGCGTCACTGAAGCTTTCTTT.

This clonotype was seen at least ten times. The chain uses TRBV5-1 and TRBJ2-5; maybe TRBD1 (5 bases). Trimming cost V 3 bases and J 4 bases, with 19 bases left between them. Germline V gene sequence: CDR1 SGHRS, CDR2 YFSETQ. CDR3 length equals 16 residues. The CDR3 reads CASSSSLRTWGETQYF. The DNA for the CDR3 is TGCGCCAGCAGCTCGTCTCTGAGGACATGGGGAGAGACCCAGTACTTC.

This clonotype was observed at least ten times. The chain links TRBV20-1 to TRBJ1-2; D uncertain. The CDR3 consists of 14 residues. CDR1 DFQATT and CDR2 SNEGSKA come from the germline V gene (reference sequence). V was shortened by 2 bases and J by 2 bases, with 12 bases between the two germline ends. CDR3 protein: CSARLRTANYGYTF. Here the CDR3 DNA reads TGCAGTGCTAGACTTCGGACGGCAAACTATGGCTACACCTTC.